The 20 T cell receptor beta chains presented below share a single source sample, sequenced in a study of T cell changes during pregnancy in multiple sclerosis. The data were produced by immunoSEQ multiplex PCR, yet TCRdb's version contains in-frame clones alone and is incomplete. This table holds about 51,000 clones, roughly 93% found once. Material: peripheral blood, obtained in the second trimester of pregnancy. The receptors here all came from a female donor with multiple sclerosis, enrolled in a pregnancy study.

The CDR3 DNA reads as TGTGCCAGCAGCCACCGGGACAGTTCCTACGAGCAGTACTTC. It translates to CASSHRDSSYEQYF. The rearrangement joins TRBV9 to TRBJ2-7; 7 positions agree with TRBD1. This CDR3 comprises 14 residues. After removal of 4 bases from V and 1 base from J, the junction contained 5 bases not matched to a gene. The germline V gene has CDR1 SGDLS and CDR2 YYNGEE.

The chain is built from TRBV29-1 and TRBJ1-1; no reliable D call. In germline, CDR1 is SQVTM, CDR2 ANQGSEA. The CDR3 runs to 14 residues. The V and J ends lost 6 bases and 3 bases respectively, with 17 bases between them. CDR3 in amino acids: CSVETPKEHTEAFF. The CDR3, as DNA: TGCAGCGTAGAAACCCCCAAGGAGCACACTGAAGCTTTCTTT.

This rearrangement joins TRBV7-9 to TRBJ2-6; TRBD1 matches at 7 bases. The V and J ends lost 5 bases and 1 base, in that order; junction bases with no gene match: 5. Germline V gives CDR1 SEHNR, CDR2 FQNEAQ (reference sequence). This CDR3 has 16 amino acids. DNA of the CDR3: TGTGCCAGCAGCCCCCACAGGGGTTCTGGGGCCAACGTCCTGACTTTC. This translates into CASSPHRGSGANVLTF.

The gene calls are TRBV29-1 and TRBJ2-1, with 7 bases fitting TRBD2. Germline V gene lookup returns CDR1 SQVTM and CDR2 ANQGSEA. J was trimmed by 9 bases and V by 5 bases; bases with no gene match: 10. This CDR3 is built from 13 residues. The CDR3 DNA follows: TGCAGCGTTAGACTCGGCGGGAGAGGTGAGCAGTTCTTC. Protein sequence: CSVRLGGRGEQFF.

The chain has TRBV4-3 and TRBJ2-7, with 9 bases matching TRBD1. V was pared by 3 bases and J by 6 bases, with 3 bases of the junction left unmatched. Germline assignment: CDR1 LGHNA and CDR2 YSLEER. The CDR3 has 13 amino acids. The CDR3 DNA follows: TGCGCCAGCAGCCAGGGGACAGGGTTCGAGCAGTACTTC. Translating it yields CASSQGTGFEQYF.

The rearrangement joins TRBV19 to TRBJ2-1, with 10 bases identical to TRBD2. V dropped 3 bases and J dropped 7; count of bases not matched to a gene: 6. The CDR3 extends over 15 amino acids. Germline CDR1 is LNHDA and CDR2 is SQIVND (reference sequence). CDR3 residues: CASSILGLALNEQFF. In nucleotides, the CDR3 is TGTGCCAGTAGTATCCTGGGACTAGCGTTGAATGAGCAGTTCTTC.

This chain links TRBV29-1 with TRBJ1-1, with TRBD1 as a possible D gene (5 bases). The CDR3 is 12 residues long. Germline assignment: CDR1 SQVTM and CDR2 ANQGSEA. V shed 4 bases and J shed 4 bases, with 10 bases lying between them. CDR3 nucleotide sequence: TGCAGCGTTGTAGGGGCCTCCACTGAAGCTTTCTTT. It yields the protein CSVVGASTEAFF.

The V and J genes are TRBV19 and TRBJ1-1, with a weak D call TRBD1 (6 bases). The V end was cut by 4 bases, the J end by 6 bases, with 15 bases between. The CDR3 contains 14 residues. Germline loops: CDR1 LNHDA, CDR2 SQIVND (reference sequence). CDR3 residues: CASSTGVPVAEAFF. DNA of the CDR3: TGTGCCAGTAGTACAGGGGTCCCTGTCGCTGAAGCTTTCTTT.

This clone appeared once. V and J are TRBV6-1 and TRBJ1-1; D perhaps matches TRBD1 (5 bases). Trimming pared 8 bases from V and 0 bases from J, leaving 16 bases between. This CDR3 has 15 residues. CDR1 MNHNS and CDR2 SASEGT come from the germline V gene. This chain's CDR3 is CASLGGEFVNTEAFF. In DNA form, the CDR3 reads TGTGCCAGCTTAGGAGGGGAGTTCGTGAACACTGAAGCTTTCTTT.

The chain uses TRBV5-1 and TRBJ2-1; 9 bases align to TRBD2. The CDR3 loop spans 17 amino acids. The V and J ends lost 3 bases and 5 bases, in that order; junction bases with no gene match: 12. Germline V gene data show CDR1 as SGHRS and CDR2 as YFSETQ. The CDR3 region is CASSSLGVSGGHNEQFF. In DNA form, the CDR3 reads TGCGCCAGCAGCTCTTTGGGTGTTAGCGGGGGCCACAATGAGCAGTTCTTC.

The chain employs TRBV27 and TRBJ2-2, with D possibly matching TRBD1 (5 bases). Germline CDR1 reads MNHEY; CDR2 reads SMNVEV (reference sequence). This CDR3 has 15 amino acids. Between the trimmed V and J ends, which lost 4 bases and 1 base, there was a span of 10 bases. CDR3 amino acids: CASSWTSGNTGELFF. The CDR3 DNA reads as TGTGCCAGCAGTTGGACATCCGGGAACACCGGGGAGCTGTTTTTT.

The chain recombines TRBV12-5 with TRBJ2-2, with 14 bases aligning to TRBD2. Germline-derived CDR1 and CDR2 are LGHNT and FRNRAP. The CDR3 has 21 residues. V trimming: 0 bases; J trimming: 6 bases; junction bases outside the gene matches: 15. The chain's CDR3 is CASGLVNPGTSGRREAGELFF. The CDR3 coding sequence is TGTGCTAGTGGTTTGGTAAATCCCGGGACTAGCGGGAGAAGGGAGGCCGGGGAGCTGTTTTTT.

The V and J genes are TRBV7-2 and TRBJ1-5, with D hard to call. The ends were cut back, 5 bases at V and 0 bases at J, with 17 bases in the middle. The CDR3 is made up of 17 amino acids. CDR1 and CDR2 (germline): SGHTA, FQGNSA. CDR3 bases: TGTGCCAGCAGCCTTAGACCCACGAGCGATAGCAATCAGCCCCAGCATTTT. It specifies CASSLRPTSDSNQPQHF.

The chain uses TRBV10-3 and TRBJ2-1; 11 bases match TRBD2. This CDR3 is built from 16 residues. Germline V gene lookup returns CDR1 ENHRY and CDR2 SYGVKD. V lost 3 bases, J lost 4 bases, and 5 bases stayed unmatched. CDR3 loop: CAISETSGSAYNEQFF. CDR3 nucleotides: TGTGCCATCAGTGAAACTAGCGGGAGTGCTTACAATGAGCAGTTCTTC.

J is TRBJ2-1 and V is TRBV30; D may be TRBD2 (6 bases). This CDR3 comprises 15 residues. Germline V lookup: CDR1 GTSNPN, CDR2 SVGIG (reference sequence). V was shortened by 3 bases and J by 0 bases, with 12 bases between the two germline ends. The CDR3 coding sequence is TGTGCCTGGAGGCGGGCGGGAAGCTCCTACAATGAGCAGTTCTTC. It yields the protein CAWRRAGSSYNEQFF. Full variable domain (outside the CDR3, taken from reference TRBV30 and TRBJ2-1): SQTIHQWPATLVQPVGSPLSLECTVEGTSNPNLYWYRQAAGRGLQLLFYSVGIGQISSEVPQNLSASRPQDRQFILSSKKLLLSDSGFYLCAWRRAGSSYNEQFFGPGTRLTVL.

The chain links TRBV2 to TRBJ1-2; D remains ambiguous. The CDR3 is 12 residues long. V was pared by 3 bases and J by 4 bases, with 6 bases between. Germline CDR1 and CDR2: SNHLY and FYNNEI. CDR3 region: CASSEGAYGYTF. The CDR3 DNA is TGTGCCAGCAGTGAGGGAGCCTATGGCTACACCTTC. The complete variable domain, with remaining parts taken from reference TRBV2 and TRBJ1-2, reads EPEVTQTPSHQVTQMGQEVILRCVPISNHLYFYWYRQILGQKVEFLVSFYNNEISEKSEIFDDQFSVERPDGSNFTLKIRSTKLEDSAMYFCASSEGAYGYTFGSGTRLTVV.

This clone was seen a single time. The V call is TRBV19, the J call TRBJ2-5, with D maybe TRBD2 (6 bases). The CDR3 consists of 14 residues. V lost 6 bases and J lost 6, with 17 bases in between. Germline lookup yields CDR1 LNHDA and CDR2 SQIVND (reference sequence). The CDR3, as DNA: TGTGCCAGTAGCCCCTTGAGGGGCGGGAAGACCCAGTACTTC. Translating it yields CASSPLRGGKTQYF.

This rearrangement joins TRBV2 to TRBJ2-2, with 9 bases fitting TRBD1. The CDR3 spans 16 residues. V shed 6 bases and J 9 bases; nucleotides not matched to a gene: 14. The germline CDR1 and CDR2 sequences are SNHLY and FYNNEI. The CDR3 sequence: CASRVTTGGVHRELFF. CDR3 sequence (DNA): TGTGCCAGCAGGGTCACAACAGGGGGCGTACACCGGGAGCTGTTTTTT. Full variable domain (rest looked up from reference TRBV2 and TRBJ2-2): EPEVTQTPSHQVTQMGQEVILRCVPISNHLYFYWYRQILGQKVEFLVSFYNNEISEKSEIFDDQFSVERPDGSNFTLKIRSTKLEDSAMYFCASRVTTGGVHRELFFGEGSRLTVL.

The V and J genes are TRBV4-3 and TRBJ2-7; 9 bases map to TRBD2. The CDR3 loop spans 16 amino acids. CDR1 and CDR2 from the germline V gene are LGHNA and YSLEER. The J segment lost 7 bases and the V segment lost 5 bases, leaving 15 bases of the junction unmatched. The CDR3 is CASSKTAGTSMGEQYF. CDR3 DNA: TGCGCCAGCAGCAAAACTGCCGGGACTAGCATGGGAGAGCAGTACTTC.

The V and J genes are TRBV6-6 and TRBJ1-4, with D hard to call. The CDR3 covers 15 residues. The ends were cut back, 4 bases at V and 7 bases at J, with 16 bases in the middle. CDR1 MNHNY and CDR2 SVGAGI come from the germline V gene (reference sequence). Here the CDR3 DNA reads TGTGCCAGCAGTTGTTGGGCCCGGCGGGCTGAAAAACTGTTTTTT. It yields the protein CASSCWARRAEKLFF.